This T cell receptor beta chain originates from a study of PD-1 blockade in classical Hodgkin lymphoma. A note on this clone: Its target is unknown.

The CDR3 has 15 amino acids. Trimming at V came to 4 bases and at J to 5 bases, leaving 10 bases not matched to a gene. The germline V gene has CDR1 LGHNA and CDR2 YNFKEQ. Every single patient, without exception, relapsed after autologous stem cell transplantation, and brentuximab vedotin exposure varied. Best outcomes ranged across complete response, partial response and progressive disease. Study-level results: CD4+ TCR diversity, unlike CD8+, rose significantly by C4D1.

The assay was immunoSEQ multiplex PCR, and TCRdb's table has in-frame clones only and misses some. This table has around 40,000 clones, just under 80% appearing once. The starting material was peripheral blood mononuclear cells (PBMCs), obtained at baseline. The receptor's source is a human donor with classical Hodgkin lymphoma. This sequence joins TRBV4-2 and TRBJ1-2, with 7 bases matching TRBD1. This chain's CDR3 is CASSRPGQTIYGYTF. CDR3 sequence (DNA): TGTGCCAGCAGCCGGCCGGGACAGACCATTTATGGCTACACCTTC.